In its sample, the clone carrying this TCR beta chain was seen a few times. What it binds is not known. CDR1 is SGDLS and CDR2 is YYNGEE in the germline V gene. The CDR3 length is 17 residues. Trimming stripped 0 bases from V and 2 bases from J, with 16 bases between. The source of the sample is a study of T cells in Graves' hyperthyroidism and ophthalmopathy. Amplified TCR beta CDR3 regions derived from RNA transcripts. A set of HTBI primers served as the primers for a first-round RT-PCR of the TCR CDR3. TCRdb recomputed calls from the multiplex PCR reads with MiXCR, one row per CDR3 protein. Among 600,000 to 650,000 distinct CDR3 sequences, roughly 20% were seen once, and the ten largest hold more than 30%. Subjects with ophthalmopathy showed a Clinical Activity Score no lower than 3, a NOSPECS grade no lower than 4, and a duration shorter than 3 months. Study-level results: Model predictions of ophthalmopathy came a median roughly 6.7 months before onset.

Sequences were obtained from blood. The J gene is TRBJ2-3, the V gene TRBV9; no clear D. This sequence originates from a young man with Graves' ophthalmopathy. CDR3 nucleotides: TGTGCCAGCAGCGTAGGTTCCGGCGGCCTTCCCACAGATACGCAGTATTTT. This gives the protein CASSVGSGGLPTDTQYF.